This T cell receptor beta chain appears in the sequencing data of a study of cytomegalovirus exposure and HLA in healthy donors. Study-wide points: Association of a missense DCLRE1C variant with TCR beta V- and J-gene trimming was reported in a later analysis. The study carried out a later analysis of TCR beta sequences. It associated some 18,000 of them with specific HLA alleles at a false discovery rate of 0.05. Sequencing probably produced one cluster of sequence variants that were highly shared.

Amplification used 60 Vbeta primers and 13 Jbeta primers. Sequencing was performed with immunoSEQ multiplex PCR; in TCRdb, only in-frame clones are kept and a portion is missing. The table includes 150,000 to 200,000 clones, roughly three quarters detected once. This clone appeared a few times. Its matching antigen is unknown. The CDR3 has 15 residues. Germline loops: CDR1 SGHTA, CDR2 FQGNSA. V was shortened by 1 base and J by 0 bases, with 7 bases between the two germline ends. The sequenced sample consisted of PBMCs. This chain uses TRBV7-2 with TRBJ1-3; unclear D gene. The source is a male donor in good health and CMV-seronegative. CDR3 protein: CASSLEVSSGNTIYF. In nucleotides, the CDR3 is TGTGCCAGCAGCTTAGAAGTTAGCTCTGGAAACACCATATATTTT.